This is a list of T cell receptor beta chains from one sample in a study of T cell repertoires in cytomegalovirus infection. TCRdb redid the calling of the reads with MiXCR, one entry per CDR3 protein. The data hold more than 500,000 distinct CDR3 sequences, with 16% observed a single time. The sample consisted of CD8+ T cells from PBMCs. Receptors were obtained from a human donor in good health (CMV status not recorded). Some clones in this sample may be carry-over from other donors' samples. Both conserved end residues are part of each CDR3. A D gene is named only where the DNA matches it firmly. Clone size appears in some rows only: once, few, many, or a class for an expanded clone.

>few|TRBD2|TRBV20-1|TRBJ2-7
CSTPPAGVSAEQYF
TGCAGTACACCCCCCGCGGGAGTCTCAGCCGAGCAGTACTTC
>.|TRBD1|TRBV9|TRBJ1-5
CASSGGTGAQPQHF
TGTGCCAGCAGCGGAGGGACAGGGGCTCAGCCCCAGCATTTT
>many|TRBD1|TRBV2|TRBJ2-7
CASSLTGESYEQYF
TGTGCCAGCAGCCTGACAGGGGAAAGCTACGAGCAGTACTTC
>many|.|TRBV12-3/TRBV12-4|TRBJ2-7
CASSRGTTRREQYF
TGTGCCAGCAGCCGCGGGACAACGAGGAGGGAGCAGTACTTC
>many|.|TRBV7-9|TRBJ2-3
CASSPFLTSTDTQYF
TGTGCCAGCAGCCCCTTTCTAACGAGCACAGATACGCAGTATTTT
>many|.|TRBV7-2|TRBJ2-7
CASSVRLDEQYF
TGTGCCAGCAGCGTTAGACTAGACGAGCAGTACTTC
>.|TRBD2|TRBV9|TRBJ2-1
CASSVAAASGGYNEQFF
TGTGCCAGCAGCGTAGCCGCCGCTAGCGGGGGGTACAATGAGCAGTTCTTC
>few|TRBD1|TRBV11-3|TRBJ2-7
CARTRTGDQYEQYF
TGTGCCAGAACGCGGACAGGGGACCAATACGAGCAGTACTTC
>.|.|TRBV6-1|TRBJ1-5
CASSEPVQNTHQPQHF
TGTGCCAGCAGTGAACCGGTCCAAAACACTCATCAGCCCCAGCATTTT
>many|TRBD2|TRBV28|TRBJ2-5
CASSSPGLEALKETQYF
TGTGCCAGCAGTTCCCCGGGACTAGAAGCCCTCAAAGAGACCCAGTACTTC
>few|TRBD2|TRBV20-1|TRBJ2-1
CSAPRGASYNEQFF
TGCAGTGCTCCGCGGGGGGCCTCCTACAATGAGCAGTTCTTC
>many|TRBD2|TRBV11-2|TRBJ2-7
CASSHSGGASNEQYF
TGTGCCAGCAGCCATAGCGGGGGGGCCTCTAACGAGCAGTACTTC
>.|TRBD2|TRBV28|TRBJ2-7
CASSRWGRGGYEQYF
TGTGCCAGCAGTAGGTGGGGACGGGGGGGGTACGAGCAGTACTTC
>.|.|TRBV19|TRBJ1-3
CASSPKRGSSGNTIYF
TGTGCCAGTAGTCCGAAGAGGGGTTCCTCTGGAAACACCATATATTTT
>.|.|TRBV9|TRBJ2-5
CASSVGGSRKETQYF
TGTGCCAGCAGCGTAGGTGGTAGTAGGAAAGAGACCCAGTACTTC
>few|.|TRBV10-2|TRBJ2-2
CASITNTGELFF
TGCGCCAGCATCACGAACACCGGGGAGCTGTTTTTT
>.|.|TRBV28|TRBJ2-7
CASSFRFSDEQYF
TGTGCCAGCAGTTTTAGGTTTTCGGACGAGCAGTACTTC
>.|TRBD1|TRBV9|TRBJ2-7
CASSKGTGVLSSYEQYF
TGTGCCAGCAGCAAGGGGACAGGGGTTTTGAGTTCCTACGAGCAGTACTTC
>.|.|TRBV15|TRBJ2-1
CATSRARGEQFF
TGTGCCACCAGCAGAGCCCGAGGGGAGCAGTTCTTC
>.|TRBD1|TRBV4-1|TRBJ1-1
CASGPGQEANTEAFF
TGCGCCAGCGGTCCGGGACAGGAGGCGAACACTGAAGCTTTCTTT
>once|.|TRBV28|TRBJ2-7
CASSLQGPGSYEQYF
TGTGCCAGCAGTTTGCAGGGGCCGGGGTCCTACGAGCAGTACTTC
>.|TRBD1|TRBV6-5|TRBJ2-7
CASSRPPRQGRNEQYF
TGTGCCAGCAGCCGACCCCCTAGACAGGGACGGAACGAGCAGTACTTC
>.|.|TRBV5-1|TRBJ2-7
CASSLALPDYEQYF
TGCGCCAGCAGCTTGGCACTACCCGACTACGAGCAGTACTTC
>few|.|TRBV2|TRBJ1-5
CASSESVDSLVNQPQHF
TGTGCCAGCAGTGAATCGGTGGACAGTTTAGTCAATCAGCCCCAGCATTTT
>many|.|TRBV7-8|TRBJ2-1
CASSPSIGGSSGEQFF
TGTGCCAGCAGTCCAAGTATCGGGGGTTCGTCCGGTGAGCAGTTCTTC
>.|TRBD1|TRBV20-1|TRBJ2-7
CSAQQGARVYEQYF
TGCAGTGCTCAACAGGGGGCCCGGGTTTACGAGCAGTACTTC
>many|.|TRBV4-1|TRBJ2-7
CASSQDEDAYEQYF
TGCGCCAGCAGCCAAGATGAGGACGCCTACGAGCAGTACTTC
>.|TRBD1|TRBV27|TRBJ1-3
CASSRGQGGISGNTIYF
TGTGCCAGCAGCCGGGGACAGGGAGGTATCTCTGGAAACACCATATATTTT
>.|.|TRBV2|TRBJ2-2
CASSGRGHPRLTGELFF
TGTGCCAGCAGTGGGAGAGGACATCCGAGACTCACCGGGGAGCTGTTTTTT
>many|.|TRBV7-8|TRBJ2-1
CASSWKSSNEQFF
TGTGCCAGCAGCTGGAAGTCTAGCAATGAGCAGTTCTTC
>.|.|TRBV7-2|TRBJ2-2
CASSLIQALANTGELFF
TGTGCCAGCAGCTTAATCCAGGCACTTGCAAACACCGGGGAGCTGTTTTTT
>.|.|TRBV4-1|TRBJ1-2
CASSLGRVGYTF
TGCGCCAGCAGCCTGGGGAGGGTCGGCTACACCTTC